The 14 T cell receptor beta chains below all came from one sample that was sequenced in a study of T cells in localized non-small cell lung cancer. This table comes from immunoSEQ multiplex PCR, and its TCRdb copy is limited to in-frame clones, with some not included. The profile shows some 16,000 clones, around nine tenths of them singletons. This specimen consisted of peripheral blood, obtained before any cancer treatment. Source of these receptors: an older female donor with stage III squamous cell lung carcinoma.

V and J are TRBV7-2 and TRBJ1-2; possible D gene TRBD1, 5 bases. Trimming cost V 7 bases and J 3 bases, with 15 bases left between them. This CDR3 spans 14 amino acids. Germline loops: CDR1 SGHTA, CDR2 FQGNSA. This chain's CDR3 is CASTADRLYYGYTF. CDR3 DNA: TGTGCCAGCACCGCTGACAGACTATACTATGGCTACACCTTC.

This chain connects TRBV25-1 to TRBJ2-1; 8 nucleotides agree with TRBD1. Germline CDR1 is MGHDK and CDR2 is SYGVNS. Trimming removed 4 bases from V and 2 bases from J; junction bases left unmatched: 1. The CDR3 covers 14 residues. CDR3 loop: CASSADRAYNEQFF. The CDR3 DNA is TGTGCCAGCAGTGCGGACAGGGCCTACAATGAGCAGTTCTTC.

The DNA for the CDR3 is TGTGCCAGCAGTTTCGGGTTTAGGGGCTACACCTTC. Translation gives CASSFGFRGYTF. J is TRBJ1-2 and V is TRBV28; D is unclear. CDR3 size: 12 residues. With 3 bases removed from V and 8 bases from J, the gap between germline ends came to 10 bases. CDR1 and CDR2 (germline): MDHEN, SYDVKM.

On this clone itself: It is likely a read error: a sequence one base away is far more abundant. The V call is TRBV30, the J call TRBJ2-5; tentatively, D is TRBD1 (6 bases). V lost 5 bases and J lost 8, with 12 bases in between. Germline V gene lookup returns CDR1 GTSNPN and CDR2 SVGIG (reference sequence). The CDR3 runs 11 residues. CDR3 sequence: CAWQGLDTQYF. The CDR3 nucleotides are TGTGCCTGGCAGGGGTTGGACACCCAGTACTTC.

The V and J genes are TRBV5-4 and TRBJ1-3, with a weak D call TRBD1 (5 bases). This CDR3 comprises 16 residues. V was shortened by 2 bases and J by 0 bases, with 12 bases between the two germline ends. Germline assignment: CDR1 SGHNT and CDR2 YYREEE (reference sequence). CDR3 nucleotides: TGTGCCAGCAGCTTTTTAACAGGTCGCTCTGGAAACACCATATATTTT. Translation: CASSFLTGRSGNTIYF.

V is TRBV6-6 and J is TRBJ1-5; TRBD1 agrees at 7 bases. With V trimmed by 6 bases and J by 0 bases, 8 bases remained unmatched. The CDR3 sequence is 16 residues long. The germline CDR1 and CDR2 sequences are MNHNY and SVGAGI (reference sequence). The CDR3 sequence: CASSPRDRSSNQPQHF. Written as DNA, the CDR3 is TGTGCCAGCAGCCCCCGGGACAGAAGTAGCAATCAGCCCCAGCATTTT.

This chain links TRBV2 with TRBJ1-4; no clear D gene. V lost 8 bases and J 5 bases, leaving 12 bases between the germline ends. Germline loops: CDR1 SNHLY, CDR2 FYNNEI. This CDR3 is built from 13 residues. In DNA, the CDR3 is TGTGCCAGCTGGACGGACGGAAATGAAAAACTGTTTTTT. Its translation is CASWTDGNEKLFF.

The gene calls are TRBV7-2 and TRBJ2-1; D gene ambiguous. V was clipped by 0 bases and J by 8 bases, with 8 bases between them. This CDR3 spans 13 amino acids. Germline-derived CDR1 and CDR2 are SGHTA and FQGNSA. The CDR3 loop reads CASSLANWDEQFF. In DNA form, the CDR3 reads TGTGCCAGCAGCTTAGCGAACTGGGATGAGCAGTTCTTC.

This chain connects TRBV5-1 to TRBJ2-3, with D maybe TRBD1 (5 bases). Germline CDR1 reads SGHRS; CDR2 reads YFSETQ. The length of the CDR3 is 14 residues. V was trimmed by 10 bases and J by 0 bases, leaving 15 bases between them. CDR3 in DNA: TGCGCCTCAAGCTTGGGGCTAAGCACAGATACGCAGTATTTT. This gives the protein CASSLGLSTDTQYF.

The J gene is TRBJ2-3, the V gene TRBV25-1, with D perhaps assigned TRBD1 or TRBD2 (5 bases each). Germline CDR1 is MGHDK and CDR2 is SYGVNS. V lost 4 bases and J 4 bases, leaving 15 bases between the germline ends. CDR3 length: 15 residues. This CDR3 is CASSGGRTNSDTQYF. The CDR3 DNA reads as TGTGCCAGCAGTGGGGGACGGACGAATTCAGATACGCAGTATTTT. Variable domain in full (rest from reference TRBV25-1 and TRBJ2-3): EADIYQTPRYLVIGTGKKITLECSQTMGHDKMYWYQQDPGMELHLIHYSYGVNSTEKGDLSSESTVSRIRTEHFPLTLESARPSHTSQYLCASSGGRTNSDTQYFGPGTRLTVL.

The chain couples TRBV19 to TRBJ2-7; D might be TRBD2 (5 bases). Trimming took off 3 bases at V and 3 bases at J, with 12 bases between the two ends. The V gene's germline CDR1 is LNHDA and CDR2 SQIVND (reference sequence). This CDR3 comprises 14 residues. The CDR3 nucleotides are TGTGCCAGTAGTATTGGAGCGGAGAACTACGAGCAGTACTTC. Protein: CASSIGAENYEQYF.

This clone is labeled as medium-sized. The V and J genes are TRBV11-1 and TRBJ1-1, with a weak D call TRBD1 (5 bases). Germline CDR1 SGHAT, CDR2 FQDESV (reference sequence). CDR3 length: 15 residues. V dropped 2 bases and J dropped 2 bases, with 12 bases sitting between them. The DNA for the CDR3 is TGTGCCAGCAGCTTACGGGCAGGGCGTAACACTGAAGCTTTCTTT. Translated: CASSLRAGRNTEAFF.

This chain links TRBV15 with TRBJ2-3; D may be TRBD2 (5 bases). Germline CDR1 reads LNHNV; CDR2 reads YYDKDF (reference sequence). CDR3 size: 17 residues. V was pared by 5 bases and J by 2 bases, with 20 bases between. The CDR3 DNA follows: TGTGCCACCAGCTCCCGAGGGAAGAGCGGTTCCACAGATACGCAGTATTTT. Translation gives CATSSRGKSGSTDTQYF.

The gene calls are TRBV7-9 and TRBJ2-5; TRBD1 might be the D (6 bases). The germline V gene has CDR1 SEHNR and CDR2 FQNEAQ (reference sequence). This CDR3 has 14 residues. Trimming removed 1 base at V and 7 bases at J, with 13 bases between. This chain's CDR3 is CASSLVGQFGTQYF. The CDR3 DNA reads as TGTGCCAGCAGCTTAGTTGGACAGTTCGGGACCCAGTACTTC.